These 7 T cell receptor beta chains were all obtained from the same sample, sequenced in a study of T cell repertoires in urothelial bladder cancer (dated by TCRdb to between 2019 and 2020). Library prep was done by the immunoSEQ multiplex PCR assay. Drawn from immuneACCESS, this table holds only the in-frame rearrangements with V and J called that TCRdb kept. Clones are partly lost; checked studies trace under half to an unresolved V gene and leave the rest unexplained. The sample contains over 10,000 clones, 60% to 70% of them found a single time. The ten largest make up 7% to 9.5% of the sample. Sequencing was carried out using tumor-infiltrating cells from bladder cancer. All receptors derive from a human donor with urothelial carcinoma.

This chain links TRBV6-1 with TRBJ2-1; D unresolved. The CDR3 extends over 15 amino acids. CDR1 is MNHNS and CDR2 is SASEGT in the germline V gene. V shed 5 bases and J shed 0 bases, with 11 bases lying between them. The CDR3 reads CASSISDCSYNEQFF. The CDR3, as DNA: TGTGCCAGCAGTATTTCCGATTGCTCCTACAATGAGCAGTTCTTC.

The rearrangement joins TRBV7-2 to TRBJ2-6; D is possibly TRBD1 or TRBD2 (6 bases each). The V and J ends lost 1 base and 0 bases respectively, with 13 bases between them. CDR3 length: 18 residues. Per germline, CDR1 SGHTA and CDR2 FQGNSA. In nucleotides, the CDR3 is TGTGCCAGCAGCTTAGAATTAGGAGGGGGCTCTGGGGCCAACGTCCTGACTTTC. This codes for CASSLELGGGSGANVLTF.

The chain couples TRBV9 to TRBJ2-3; perhaps D is TRBD1 or TRBD2 (6 bases each). This CDR3 comprises 16 residues. Trimming left V 0 bases short and J 4 bases short, with 15 bases between. CDR1 and CDR2 (germline): SGDLS, YYNGEE. The CDR3 DNA reads as TGTGCCAGCAGCGTAGCTCGGGGGCGGGGCGCAGATACGCAGTATTTT. Amino acid sequence: CASSVARGRGADTQYF.

The rearrangement links TRBV2 to TRBJ1-6; 7 positions agree with TRBD1. Germline V CDR1 and CDR2: SNHLY, FYNNEI. This CDR3 region has 15 residues. V was clipped by 8 bases and J by 2 bases; unmatched bases: 6. CDR3 loop: CASWAGTAYNSPLHF. In DNA, the CDR3 is TGTGCCAGCTGGGCGGGGACAGCCTATAATTCACCCCTCCACTTT.

This clone has a single count. The chain links TRBV2 to TRBJ1-2; the D is unclear. The CDR3 consists of 14 residues. Trimming pared 4 bases from V and 4 bases from J, leaving 13 bases between. Germline lookup yields CDR1 SNHLY and CDR2 FYNNEI. The CDR3 loop is CASSAVGVSYGYTF. As DNA, the CDR3 is TGTGCCAGCAGTGCCGTGGGAGTAAGCTATGGCTACACCTTC.

The V gene is TRBV7-2, the J gene TRBJ2-3; a weak D match, TRBD2 (5 bases). CDR1 SGHTA and CDR2 FQGNSA come from the germline V gene. V was shortened by 1 base and J by 0 bases, with 8 bases between the two germline ends. CDR3 size: 15 residues. CDR3 residues: CASSLEGDSTDTQYF. The CDR3 DNA follows: TGTGCCAGCAGCTTAGAGGGAGATAGCACAGATACGCAGTATTTT.

This chain uses TRBV6-1 with TRBJ1-1; D is uncertain. This CDR3 has 13 amino acids. V lost 2 bases and J 4 bases, leaving 8 bases between the germline ends. In germline, CDR1 is MNHNS, CDR2 SASEGT. CDR3 DNA: TGTGCCAGCAGTGAAAGGGATAGCACTGAAGCTTTCTTT. This codes for CASSERDSTEAFF.